A selection of T cell receptor beta chains follows, all from one sample in a study of cytomegalovirus exposure and HLA in healthy donors. Repertoires were generated with immunoSEQ multiplex PCR, while TCRdb's copy carries only in-frame clones and drops some. The table records approximately 140,000 clones, more than 60% of them present only once. The sample comprised PBMCs. The receptor source for this set is a woman younger than 30 in good health and CMV-seronegative. Each CDR3 is given with its conserved first and last residue. A D gene is named only where the DNA matches it firmly. Size tells how often a clone was seen (once, few, many) or the class of an expanded clone, and some rows leave it out.

CDR3: CASSGWGSYEQYF
DNA: TGTGCCAGCAGCGGGTGGGGCTCCTACGAGCAGTACTTC
V: TRBV5-4
D: -
size: -
J: TRBJ2-7

CDR3: CASSERAGSYNEQFF
DNA: TGTGCCAGCAGTGAAAGGGCGGGCTCCTACAATGAGCAGTTCTTC
V: TRBV6-4
D: -
size: -
J: TRBJ2-1

CDR3: CAWSVRGGRAGNEQFF
DNA: TGTGCCTGGAGTGTACGTGGCGGGAGGGCCGGTAATGAGCAGTTCTTC
V: TRBV30
D: TRBD2
size: -
J: TRBJ2-1

CDR3: CASSRKELANEQFF
DNA: TGTGCCAGCAGTCGGAAGGAACTAGCAAATGAGCAGTTCTTC
V: TRBV6-6
D: -
size: -
J: TRBJ2-1

CDR3: CASSLGGLAPNEQFF
DNA: TGTGCCAGCAGCTTGGGGGGACTAGCACCCAATGAGCAGTTCTTC
V: TRBV7-9
D: TRBD2
size: -
J: TRBJ2-1

CDR3: CASSPTQGLPYEQYF
DNA: TGTGCCAGCAGCCCCACTCAGGGACTCCCCTACGAGCAGTACTTC
V: TRBV6-7
D: -
size: -
J: TRBJ2-7

CDR3: CASSQSTTSTDTQYF
DNA: TGTGCCAGCAGCCAATCCACTACTAGCACAGATACGCAGTATTTT
V: TRBV14
D: -
size: few
J: TRBJ2-3

CDR3: CASSAPRDLGVETQYF
DNA: TGTGCCAGCAGTGCACCACGGGATCTTGGAGTTGAGACCCAGTACTTC
V: TRBV6-7
D: -
size: -
J: TRBJ2-5

CDR3: CASSTGGGASNTEAFF
DNA: TGCGCCAGCAGCACAGGTGGAGGGGCGTCGAACACTGAAGCTTTCTTT
V: TRBV5-1
D: -
size: -
J: TRBJ1-1

CDR3: CASSIVTGDYGYTF
DNA: TGTGCCAGTAGTATAGTCACAGGGGACTATGGCTACACCTTC
V: TRBV19
D: TRBD1
size: -
J: TRBJ1-2

CDR3: CASSQEIGDWYTEAFF
DNA: TGCGCCAGCAGCCAAGAAATAGGGGATTGGTACACTGAAGCTTTCTTT
V: TRBV4-1
D: -
size: -
J: TRBJ1-1

CDR3: CASSERPSGFSYNEQFF
DNA: TGTGCCAGCAGTGAACGGCCTAGCGGGTTTTCCTACAATGAGCAGTTCTTC
V: TRBV6-1
D: TRBD2
size: -
J: TRBJ2-1

CDR3: CASSPRGHPRSYEQYF
DNA: TGTGCCAGCAGCCCAAGAGGACATCCTCGCTCCTACGAGCAGTACTTC
V: TRBV7-6
D: -
size: -
J: TRBJ2-7

CDR3: CASSQLAGNTDTQYF
DNA: TGTGCCAGCAGTCAACTAGCGGGAAATACAGATACGCAGTATTTT
V: TRBV6-5
D: TRBD2
size: -
J: TRBJ2-3

CDR3: CASSLRDIGYNEQFF
DNA: TGTGCCAGCAGTCTCCGGGACATTGGGTACAATGAGCAGTTCTTC
V: TRBV25-1
D: -
size: -
J: TRBJ2-1

CDR3: CASSFDREPQHF
DNA: TGTGCCAGCAGCTTTGACAGGGAGCCCCAGCATTTT
V: TRBV5-4
D: TRBD1
size: -
J: TRBJ1-5

CDR3: CASSLETGRIQYF
DNA: TGCGCCAGCAGTTTAGAAACAGGCAGGATTCAGTACTTC
V: TRBV5-1
D: -
size: -
J: TRBJ2-4

CDR3: CASSREGSLNEKLFF
DNA: TGTGCCAGCAGCCGAGAGGGCAGCCTTAATGAAAAACTGTTTTTT
V: TRBV6-1
D: -
size: -
J: TRBJ1-4

CDR3: CASSLIAGGKNEQFF
DNA: TGTGCCAGCAGCTTAATAGCGGGAGGGAAAAATGAGCAGTTCTTC
V: TRBV7-6
D: TRBD2
size: -
J: TRBJ2-1

CDR3: CSAQGREGKF
DNA: TGCAGTGCCCAAGGACGGGAGGGCAAATTT
V: TRBV20-1
D: TRBD2
size: -
J: TRBJ2-3

CDR3: CASSPLVAVIQETQYF
DNA: TGTGCCAGCAGTCCATTGGTAGCGGTGATCCAAGAGACCCAGTACTTC
V: TRBV7-9
D: -
size: -
J: TRBJ2-5

CDR3: CAWSTGQGYYNEQFF
DNA: TGTGCCTGGAGTACCGGACAGGGGTATTACAATGAGCAGTTCTTC
V: TRBV30
D: TRBD1
size: -
J: TRBJ2-1

CDR3: CASSLAPDRGTKTDTQYF
DNA: TGTGCCAGCAGTTTAGCCCCAGACAGGGGGACTAAAACAGATACGCAGTATTTT
V: TRBV27
D: TRBD1
size: -
J: TRBJ2-3

CDR3: CASSHRGPRNTEAFF
DNA: TGCGCCAGCAGCCACAGGGGGCCGAGGAACACTGAAGCTTTCTTT
V: TRBV4-1
D: TRBD1
size: -
J: TRBJ1-1

CDR3: CAWRGQTYNYGYTF
DNA: TGTGCCTGGAGGGGACAAACCTACAACTATGGCTACACCTTC
V: TRBV30
D: -
size: -
J: TRBJ1-2

CDR3: CASSPGSHEQFF
DNA: TGTGCCAGCAGCCCTGGGAGTCATGAGCAGTTCTTC
V: TRBV7-9
D: -
size: -
J: TRBJ2-1

CDR3: CAISDSGTSTNTQYF
DNA: TGTGCCATCAGTGATTCCGGGACTAGCACAAATACGCAGTATTTT
V: TRBV10-3
D: TRBD2
size: -
J: TRBJ2-3

CDR3: CASAVEIAPNNEQFF
DNA: TGTGCCAGCGCAGTCGAGATAGCGCCCAACAATGAGCAGTTCTTC
V: TRBV18
D: -
size: once
J: TRBJ2-1

CDR3: CASSDRDRGHGDTQYF
DNA: TGTGCCAGCAGTGATCGGGACAGGGGGCATGGAGATACGCAGTATTTT
V: TRBV2
D: TRBD1
size: few
J: TRBJ2-3

CDR3: CASTRQGETQYF
DNA: TGTGCCAGCACTAGACAGGGAGAGACCCAGTACTTC
V: TRBV2
D: TRBD1
size: once
J: TRBJ2-5

CDR3: CASLGQGASFRGYTF
DNA: TGTGCCAGCCTGGGGCAGGGCGCCTCTTTCCGTGGCTACACCTTC
V: TRBV6-1
D: -
size: -
J: TRBJ1-2

CDR3: CASSLGGSWTEAFF
DNA: TGTGCCAGCAGCCTGGGAGGTTCTTGGACTGAAGCTTTCTTT
V: TRBV9
D: -
size: -
J: TRBJ1-1

CDR3: CASSVGSGVPGSGNTIYF
DNA: -
V: TRBV9
D: -
size: -
J: TRBJ1-3

CDR3: CASSLLVAADTQYF
DNA: TGTGCCAGCAGCTTACTAGTAGCTGCAGATACGCAGTATTTT
V: TRBV7-8
D: -
size: -
J: TRBJ2-3

CDR3: CASSSSPRVTEAFF
DNA: TGTGCCAGCAGCTCCAGCCCGCGGGTAACTGAAGCTTTCTTT
V: TRBV5-6
D: -
size: -
J: TRBJ1-1

CDR3: CASSGQGGTEAFF
DNA: TGTGCCTCCTCAGGACAGGGGGGGACTGAAGCTTTCTTT
V: TRBV10-3
D: TRBD1
size: -
J: TRBJ1-1

CDR3: CASRGPLTDDF
DNA: TGTGCCAGCAGGGGCCCTCTGACAGATGACTTC
V: TRBV28
D: -
size: -
J: TRBJ2-7

CDR3: CASSFPTVPEAFF
DNA: TGTGCCAGCAGCTTCCCGACAGTCCCTGAAGCTTTCTTT
V: TRBV7-2
D: -
size: -
J: TRBJ1-1

CDR3: CSVVSDLHTDTQYF
DNA: TGCAGCGTTGTAAGTGACTTACACACAGATACGCAGTATTTT
V: TRBV29-1
D: -
size: -
J: TRBJ2-3

CDR3: CALSLAGVGEQFF
DNA: TGTGCCTTGAGCCTAGCGGGGGTTGGGGAGCAGTTCTTC
V: TRBV30
D: TRBD2
size: -
J: TRBJ2-1

CDR3: CASSPGTGNTGELFF
DNA: TGTGCCAGCTCCCCCGGGACAGGGAACACCGGGGAGCTGTTTTTT
V: TRBV18
D: TRBD1
size: -
J: TRBJ2-2

CDR3: CASGPPRGRADTQYF
DNA: TGTGCTAGTGGCCCCCCAAGGGGGCGGGCAGATACGCAGTATTTT
V: TRBV12-5
D: TRBD1
size: -
J: TRBJ2-3

CDR3: CASSLGAGNYGYTF
DNA: TGTGCCAGCAGTTTAGGGGCGGGGAACTATGGCTACACCTTC
V: TRBV28
D: -
size: -
J: TRBJ1-2

CDR3: CAGSRTYQETQYF
DNA: TGTGCCGGTAGTCGCACTTACCAAGAGACCCAGTACTTC
V: TRBV6-1
D: -
size: -
J: TRBJ2-5

CDR3: CASTPSPGSDGYTF
DNA: TGCGCCAGCACTCCGTCGCCAGGGTCAGATGGCTACACCTTC
V: TRBV5-1
D: -
size: -
J: TRBJ1-2

CDR3: CAGRGSGANVLTF
DNA: TGTGCCGGGCGGGGATCTGGGGCCAACGTCCTGACTTTC
V: TRBV30
D: -
size: -
J: TRBJ2-6

CDR3: CASSHLGTSGYNEQFF
DNA: TGTGCCAGCAGCCATCTCGGGACTAGCGGTTACAATGAGCAGTTCTTC
V: TRBV4-2
D: TRBD2
size: -
J: TRBJ2-1

CDR3: CASSQEGSEISGNTIYF
DNA: TGTGCCAGCAGCCAAGAAGGGAGCGAAATTTCTGGAAACACCATATATTTT
V: TRBV4-2
D: -
size: -
J: TRBJ1-3

CDR3: CASSLAPERGPYEQYF
DNA: TGTGCCAGCAGCTTAGCGCCGGAGCGGGGACCCTACGAGCAGTACTTC
V: TRBV7-8
D: TRBD2
size: -
J: TRBJ2-7

CDR3: CASTEARYGYTF
DNA: TGTGCCAGCACAGAGGCCCGGTATGGCTACACCTTC
V: TRBV6-6
D: -
size: few
J: TRBJ1-2

CDR3: CASSYFGGRAGELFF
DNA: TGTGCCAGCAGTTACTTCGGGGGGCGGGCCGGGGAGCTGTTTTTT
V: TRBV6-5
D: -
size: -
J: TRBJ2-2

CDR3: CASSGGGSTYEQYF
DNA: TGTGCCAGCAGCGGAGGGGGCTCCACCTACGAGCAGTACTTC
V: TRBV9
D: TRBD1
size: -
J: TRBJ2-7

CDR3: CATSRGGGLETQYF
DNA: TGTGCCACCAGCAGAGGGGGGGGTCTGGAGACCCAGTACTTC
V: TRBV15
D: TRBD2
size: -
J: TRBJ2-5

CDR3: CAWKGTGGRGGAFF
DNA: TGTGCCTGGAAGGGGACAGGGGGCCGTGGGGGAGCTTTCTTT
V: TRBV30
D: TRBD1
size: -
J: TRBJ1-1

CDR3: CASSYSGGDTEAFF
DNA: TGTGCCAGCAGTTACTCGGGGGGAGACACTGAAGCTTTCTTT
V: TRBV6-6
D: -
size: -
J: TRBJ1-1

CDR3: CASSQDPRTSGRPRSTGELFF
DNA: TGCGCCAGCAGCCAGGACCCTCGGACTAGCGGGAGACCTAGGAGCACCGGGGAGCTGTTTTTT
V: TRBV4-1
D: TRBD2
size: -
J: TRBJ2-2

CDR3: CASRSGTQAFF
DNA: TGTGCCAGCAGGTCCGGGACTCAAGCTTTCTTT
V: TRBV2
D: -
size: -
J: TRBJ1-1

CDR3: CASSSGTGDGYTF
DNA: TGTGCCAGCAGCTCCGGGACAGGGGATGGCTACACCTTC
V: TRBV6-5
D: TRBD1
size: -
J: TRBJ1-2